This TCR beta chain was recorded in a study of early stage breast cancer tumors. Study details: Most invasive tumors, about 75% of the 16, were ER+/PR+/HER2-. Each sample averaged approximately 10-fold read coverage. Findings and caveats of the study: Tumor and normal breast were distinguished via blood comparison in 14 of 16 patients.

Looked up from germline, CDR1 is SGHKS and CDR2 is YYEKEE (reference sequence). Trimming took 9 bases from V and 0 from J, leaving 12 bases between them. The CDR3 has 13 residues. In its sample, this clone was seen once. Antigen unknown. Sequencing used immunoSEQ multiplex PCR; TCRdb keeps in-frame clones, though not all of them. The repertoire holds over 4,500 clones, with around 61% as singletons. The source of this sequence is a person aged 45 to 59 with breast cancer. Source material: breast tumor tissue. The chain employs TRBV5-5 and TRBJ1-1; D uncertain. In DNA form, the CDR3 reads TGTGCCATCCAAGACGATCTGAACACTGAAGCTTTCTTT. This sequence encodes CAIQDDLNTEAFF.